This T cell receptor beta chain was sequenced during a study of T cell responses to AZD1222 COVID-19 vaccine. Study-level results: Clonal diversity was possibly underestimated, and the donors were mostly white British, with more females. Repertoire sampling occurred only after the peak T cell response. Only a handful of individuals given AZD1222 were seropositive at baseline.

Profiled with immunoSEQ multiplex PCR; TCRdb holds only in-frame clones, not every one. The sample includes 50,000 to 70,000 clones, 86% of them seen just once. About this clone itself: Its antigen remains unidentified.

Looked up from germline, CDR1 is SGHRS and CDR2 is YFSETQ. V dropped 1 base and J dropped 7; count of bases not matched to a gene: 11. The CDR3 length is 16 residues. The rearrangement joins TRBV5-1 to TRBJ2-1; the match to TRBD2 covers 7 bases. The material sequenced was peripheral blood, taken 28 days after the second AZD1222 dose. This receptor was taken from an adult who received the AZD1222 COVID-19 vaccine. The CDR3 sequence is CASSLRGRERGNEQFF. For the CDR3, the DNA is TGCGCCAGCAGCTTGAGAGGGCGGGAGAGAGGGAATGAGCAGTTCTTC.